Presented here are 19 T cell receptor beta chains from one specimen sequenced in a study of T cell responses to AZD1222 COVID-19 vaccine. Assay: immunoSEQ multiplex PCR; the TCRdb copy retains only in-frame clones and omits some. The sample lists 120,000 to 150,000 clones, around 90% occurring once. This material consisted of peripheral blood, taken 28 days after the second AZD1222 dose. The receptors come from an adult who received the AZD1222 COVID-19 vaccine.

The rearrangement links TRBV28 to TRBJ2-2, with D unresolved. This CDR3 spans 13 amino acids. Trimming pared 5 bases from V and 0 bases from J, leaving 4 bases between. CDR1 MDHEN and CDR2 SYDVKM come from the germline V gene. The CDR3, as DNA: TGTGCCAGCAGTGCCTCGAACACCGGGGAGCTGTTTTTT. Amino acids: CASSASNTGELFF.

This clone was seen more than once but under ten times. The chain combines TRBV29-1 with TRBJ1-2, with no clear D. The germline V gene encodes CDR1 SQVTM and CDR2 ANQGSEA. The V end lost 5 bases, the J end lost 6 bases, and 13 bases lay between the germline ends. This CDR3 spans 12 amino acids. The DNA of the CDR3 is TGCAGCGTTATGGACGGTTCAGATGGCTACACCTTC. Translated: CSVMDGSDGYTF.

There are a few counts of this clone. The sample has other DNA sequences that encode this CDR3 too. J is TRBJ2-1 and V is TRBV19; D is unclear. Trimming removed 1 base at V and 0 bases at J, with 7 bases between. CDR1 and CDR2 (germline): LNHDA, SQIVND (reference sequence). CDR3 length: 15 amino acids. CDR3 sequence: CASSIAASSYNEQFF. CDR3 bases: TGTGCCAGTAGTATAGCTGCGAGCTCCTACAATGAGCAGTTCTTC.

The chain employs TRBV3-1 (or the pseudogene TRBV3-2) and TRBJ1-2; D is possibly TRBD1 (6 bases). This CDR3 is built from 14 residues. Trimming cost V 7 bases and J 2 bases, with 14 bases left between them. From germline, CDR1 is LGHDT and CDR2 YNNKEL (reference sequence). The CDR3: CASTPGGGNYGYTF. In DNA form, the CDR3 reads TGTGCCAGCACCCCGGGGGGCGGGAACTATGGCTACACCTTC.

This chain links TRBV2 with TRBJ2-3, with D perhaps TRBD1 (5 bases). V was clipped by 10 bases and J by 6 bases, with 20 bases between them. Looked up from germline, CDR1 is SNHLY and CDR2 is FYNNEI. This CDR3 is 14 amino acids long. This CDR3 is CATSQAFSTDTQYF. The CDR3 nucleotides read TGTGCCACCTCACAGGCGTTCTCAACCGATACGCAGTATTTT.

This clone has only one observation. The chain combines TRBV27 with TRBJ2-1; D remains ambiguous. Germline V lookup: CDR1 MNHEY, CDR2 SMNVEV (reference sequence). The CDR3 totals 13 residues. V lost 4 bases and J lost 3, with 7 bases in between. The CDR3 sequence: CASSSAGYNEQFF. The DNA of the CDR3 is TGTGCCAGCAGTTCTGCAGGCTACAATGAGCAGTTCTTC.

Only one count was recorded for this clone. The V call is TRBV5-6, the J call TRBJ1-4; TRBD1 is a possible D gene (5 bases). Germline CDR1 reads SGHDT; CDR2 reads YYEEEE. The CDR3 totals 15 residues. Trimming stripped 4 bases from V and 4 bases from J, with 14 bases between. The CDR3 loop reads CASSADSHLNEKLFF. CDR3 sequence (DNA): TGTGCCAGCAGCGCTGACAGTCACCTTAATGAAAAACTGTTTTTT.

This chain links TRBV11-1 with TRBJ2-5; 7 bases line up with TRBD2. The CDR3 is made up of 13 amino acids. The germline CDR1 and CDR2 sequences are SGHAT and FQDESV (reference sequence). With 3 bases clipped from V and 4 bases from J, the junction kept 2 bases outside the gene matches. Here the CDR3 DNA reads TGTGCCAGCAGCTTGGCGGGAGTAGAGACCCAGTACTTC. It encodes CASSLAGVETQYF.

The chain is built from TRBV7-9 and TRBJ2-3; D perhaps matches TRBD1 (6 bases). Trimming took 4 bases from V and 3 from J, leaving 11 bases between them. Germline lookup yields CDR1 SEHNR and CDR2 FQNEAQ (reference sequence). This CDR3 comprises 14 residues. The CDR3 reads CASSSQGPTDTQYF. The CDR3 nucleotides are TGTGCCAGCAGCTCACAGGGACCAACAGATACGCAGTATTTT.

The CDR3 spells CASSTQTGALNSPLHF. The CDR3 coding sequence is TGTGCCAGCAGCACACAAACAGGGGCCCTCAATTCACCCCTCCACTTT. This sequence joins TRBV5-4 and TRBJ1-6; TRBD1 agrees at 7 bases. Germline V CDR1 and CDR2: SGHNT, YYREEE (reference sequence). The CDR3 covers 16 residues. V lost 4 bases to trimming and J lost 7 bases; unmatched junction nucleotides: 11. Full variable domain (remainder filled in from reference TRBV5-4 and TRBJ1-6): ETGVTQSPTHLIKTRGQQVTLRCSSQSGHNTVSWYQQALGQGPQFIFQYYREEENGRGNFPPRFSGLQFPNYSSELNVNALELDDSALYLCASSTQTGALNSPLHFGNGTRLTVT.

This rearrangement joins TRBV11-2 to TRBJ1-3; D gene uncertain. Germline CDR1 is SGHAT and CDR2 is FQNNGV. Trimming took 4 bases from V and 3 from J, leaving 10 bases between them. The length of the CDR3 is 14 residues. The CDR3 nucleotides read TGTGCCAGCAGCTCCGCTCCCGGTGGAAACACCATATATTTT. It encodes CASSSAPGGNTIYF.

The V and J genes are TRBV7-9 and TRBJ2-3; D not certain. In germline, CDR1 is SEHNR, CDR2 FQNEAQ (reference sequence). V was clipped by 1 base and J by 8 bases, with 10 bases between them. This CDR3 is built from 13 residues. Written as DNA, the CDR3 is TGTGCCAGCAGCTTAGGTTTAAGGGCTACGCAGTATTTT. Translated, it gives CASSLGLRATQYF.

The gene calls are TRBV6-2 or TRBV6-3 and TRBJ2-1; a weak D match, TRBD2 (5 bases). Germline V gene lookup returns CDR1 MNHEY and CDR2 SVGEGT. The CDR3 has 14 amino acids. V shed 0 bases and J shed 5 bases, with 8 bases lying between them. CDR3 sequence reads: CASSYSSSNNEQFF. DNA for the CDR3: TGTGCCAGCAGTTACTCTTCTAGCAACAATGAGCAGTTCTTC.

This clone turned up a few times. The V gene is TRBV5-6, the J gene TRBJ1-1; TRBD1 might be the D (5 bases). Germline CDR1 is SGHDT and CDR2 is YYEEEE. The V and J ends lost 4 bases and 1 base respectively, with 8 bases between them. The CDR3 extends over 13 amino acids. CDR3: CASSRGSNTEAFF. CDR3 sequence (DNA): TGTGCCAGCAGCAGGGGTTCGAACACTGAAGCTTTCTTT.

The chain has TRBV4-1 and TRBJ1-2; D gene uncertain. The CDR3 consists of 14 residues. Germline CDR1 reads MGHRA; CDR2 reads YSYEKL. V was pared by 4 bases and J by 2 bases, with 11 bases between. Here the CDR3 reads CASSPEPGNYGYTF. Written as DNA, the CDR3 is TGCGCCAGCAGCCCCGAACCGGGGAACTATGGCTACACCTTC.

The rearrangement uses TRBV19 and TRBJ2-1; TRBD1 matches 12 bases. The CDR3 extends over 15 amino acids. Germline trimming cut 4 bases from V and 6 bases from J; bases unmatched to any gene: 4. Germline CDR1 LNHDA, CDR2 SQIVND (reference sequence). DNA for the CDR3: TGTGCCAGTAGTACGGGACAGGGGGCCCCCAATGAGCAGTTCTTC. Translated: CASSTGQGAPNEQFF.

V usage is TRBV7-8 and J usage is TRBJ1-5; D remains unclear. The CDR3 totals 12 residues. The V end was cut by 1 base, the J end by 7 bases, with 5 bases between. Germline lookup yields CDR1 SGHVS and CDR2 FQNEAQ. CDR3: CASSLGEQPQHF. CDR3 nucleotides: TGTGCCAGCAGCTTAGGTGAGCAGCCCCAGCATTTT.

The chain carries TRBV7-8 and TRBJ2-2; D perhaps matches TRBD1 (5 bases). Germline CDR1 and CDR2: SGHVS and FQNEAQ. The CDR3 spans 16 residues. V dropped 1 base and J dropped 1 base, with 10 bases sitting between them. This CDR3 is CASSLEGAMNTGELFF. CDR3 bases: TGTGCCAGCAGCTTAGAAGGGGCTATGAACACCGGGGAGCTGTTTTTT.

The chain's CDR3 is CASRSPGTDTQYF. In nucleotides, the CDR3 is TGTGCCAGCAGATCTCCGGGGACAGATACGCAGTATTTT. This chain uses TRBV7-9 with TRBJ2-3; perhaps TRBD2 as D (5 bases). The V gene's germline CDR1 is SEHNR and CDR2 FQNEAQ (reference sequence). This CDR3 comprises 13 residues. Deletions cut 6 bases from V and 3 bases from J, with 10 bases between.